The next 26 T cell receptor beta chains were all read from a single sample in a study of CD8 T cells in ankylosing spondylitis. TCRdb used MiXCR to reprocess the 5' RACE reads, holding one entry per CDR3 protein. The repertoire holds roughly 150,000 distinct CDR3 sequences, with more than 5.5% as singletons. Specimen: blood, either unsorted or a sorted T cell fraction (not recorded which). The receptors derive from a female donor with ankylosing spondylitis or in good health (not recorded which).

A few counts support this clonotype. The V gene is TRBV3-1, the J gene TRBJ1-6, with D perhaps TRBD1 (6 bases). The CDR3 covers 15 residues. Deletions cut 1 base from V and 5 bases from J, with 9 bases between. Germline V lookup: CDR1 LGHDT, CDR2 YNNKEL (reference sequence). The CDR3 reads CASSQVAGDNSPLHF. CDR3 bases: TGTGCCAGCAGCCAAGTCGCAGGGGATAATTCACCCCTCCACTTT.

This clonotype came up many times. The V call is TRBV2, the J call TRBJ2-2; D ambiguous. This CDR3 contains 16 residues. The germline gives CDR1 SNHLY, CDR2 FYNNEI. V lost 1 base and J 2 bases, leaving 11 bases between the germline ends. DNA of the CDR3: TGTGCCAGCAGTGAAGTTGTGGGAACAAACACCGGGGAGCTGTTTTTT. Translation gives CASSEVVGTNTGELFF.

This clonotype was found a few times. V and J are TRBV18 and TRBJ1-6, with D possibly being TRBD1 (6 bases). Germline V CDR1 and CDR2: KGHSH, LQKENI. The CDR3 contains 15 residues. Deletions cut 3 bases from V and 5 bases from J, with 11 bases between. CDR3: CASSPRTGNNSPLHF. The CDR3 DNA reads TGTGCCAGCTCACCCCGAACAGGGAATAATTCACCCCTCCACTTT.

This clonotype was picked up many times. The rearrangement links TRBV29-1 to TRBJ1-1; D call uncertain. Germline CDR1 reads SQVTM; CDR2 reads ANQGSEA. The CDR3 has 13 residues. V lost 0 bases, J lost 1 base, and 6 bases lay in between. CDR3 nucleotides: TGCAGCGTTGAAGAGGTTACGAACACTGAAGCTTTCTTT. Translation: CSVEEVTNTEAFF. Drawing the rest from reference TRBV29-1 and TRBJ1-1, the complete variable domain is SAVISQKPSRDICQRGTSLTIQCQVDSQVTMMFWYRQQPGQSLTLIATANQGSEATYESGFVIDKFPISRPNLTFSTLTVSNMSPEDSSIYLCSVEEVTNTEAFFGQGTRLTVV.

The rearrangement joins TRBV5-4 to TRBJ2-1, with D uncertain. The CDR3 extends over 14 amino acids. V was cut by 1 base and J by 5 bases, with 10 bases left in between. Germline V gene data show CDR1 as SGHNT and CDR2 as YYREEE (reference sequence). DNA for the CDR3: TGTGCCAGCAGCTTGCTGCTCGGAAACAATGAGCAGTTCTTC. It specifies CASSLLLGNNEQFF.

This clonotype was detected ten times or more. The chain recombines TRBV9 with TRBJ2-1; TRBD2 is a possible D gene (6 bases). With 2 bases removed from V and 3 bases from J, the gap between germline ends came to 12 bases. CDR1 is SGDLS and CDR2 is YYNGEE in the germline V gene. This CDR3 region has 15 residues. CDR3 coding DNA: TGTGCCAGCAGCGTGACCACGGGACTCTACAATGAGCAGTTCTTC. Translated: CASSVTTGLYNEQFF.

In its sample, this clonotype was seen many times. The chain combines TRBV20-1 with TRBJ2-2; D might be TRBD2 (6 bases). Germline V lookup: CDR1 DFQATT, CDR2 SNEGSKA (reference sequence). The CDR3 consists of 11 residues. Trimming left V 5 bases short and J 8 bases short, with 9 bases between. As DNA, the CDR3 is TGCAGTGCTGGGGGGAGGGGGGAGCTGTTTTTT. Translation gives CSAGGRGELFF.

There are many counts of this clonotype. This chain uses TRBV9 with TRBJ2-3, with 7 bases lining up with TRBD1. The CDR3 sequence is 15 residues long. Germline lookup yields CDR1 SGDLS and CDR2 YYNGEE. Trimming cost V 3 bases and J 4 bases; bases outside gene matches: 8. The CDR3 bases are TGTGCCAGCAGCGCCCACAGGGGTAACTCAGATACGCAGTATTTT. This codes for CASSAHRGNSDTQYF. The variable domain in full, completed from reference TRBV9 and TRBJ2-3, reads DSGVTQTPKHLITATGQRVTLRCSPRSGDLSVYWYQQSLDQGLQFLIQYYNGEERAKGNILERFSAQQFPDLHSELNLSSLELGDSALYFCASSAHRGNSDTQYFGPGTRLTVL.

Ten or more counts support this clonotype. The chain carries TRBV9 and TRBJ1-6; a possible D gene is TRBD1 (6 bases). The V gene lost 3 bases and the J gene lost 11 bases, with 18 bases spanning the gap. The germline V gene encodes CDR1 SGDLS and CDR2 YYNGEE. CDR3 size: 15 residues. The CDR3 reads CASSATGQSPTPLHF. CDR3 nucleotides: TGTGCCAGCAGCGCAACCGGACAGAGCCCCACACCCCTCCACTTT.

The chain combines TRBV2 with TRBJ2-5; 10 nucleotides align to TRBD1. The V segment lost 4 bases and the J segment 5 bases; nucleotides outside the gene matches: 4. This CDR3 region has 14 residues. Germline values: CDR1 SNHLY, CDR2 FYNNEI. The CDR3 region has the DNA TGTGCCAGCAGTGGACAGGGGGCCCGGGAGACCCAGTACTTC. It codes for CASSGQGARETQYF.

This clonotype was seen repeatedly, ten times or more. V and J are TRBV27 and TRBJ1-1, with 9 positions matching TRBD1. The CDR3 extends over 17 amino acids. The junction had 14 bases not matched to a gene; V was cut back by 5 bases and J by 4 bases. Germline CDR1 MNHEY, CDR2 SMNVEV (reference sequence). The CDR3 DNA is TGTGCCAGCAGTCCCGACAGGGGGATCTCCGCGGGCACTGAAGCTTTCTTT. This encodes CASSPDRGISAGTEAFF.

This clonotype was counted many times. This sequence joins TRBV12-3 or TRBV12-4 and TRBJ1-2; D uncertain. Trimming shortened V by 0 bases and J by 1 base, and 6 bases separated the two germline ends. The CDR3 consists of 14 residues. This chain's CDR3 is CASSLATNNYGYTF. For the CDR3, the DNA is TGTGCCAGCAGTTTAGCCACGAATAACTATGGCTACACCTTC.

This clonotype was picked up many times. The chain has TRBV7-2 and TRBJ1-5, with TRBD1 identical over 8 bases. From germline, CDR1 is SGHTA and CDR2 FQGNSA. V shed 4 bases, J shed 7 bases, and the junction held 6 bases outside the gene matches. This CDR3 comprises 14 residues. CDR3 loop: CASSSGQGDQPQHF. CDR3 DNA: TGTGCCAGCAGCTCAGGACAGGGAGACCAGCCCCAGCATTTT.

This clonotype was observed many times. CDR3 coding DNA: TGTGCCAGCAGGAGAAAGGGCCCCCAAGAGACCCAGTACTTC. It encodes CASRRKGPQETQYF. The gene calls are TRBV7-9 and TRBJ2-5; D is unresolved. Germline loops: CDR1 SEHNR, CDR2 FQNEAQ (reference sequence). There are 14 residues in the CDR3. V was trimmed by 6 bases and J by 1 base, leaving 12 bases between them.

This clonotype was seen at least ten times. The chain is built from TRBV27 and TRBJ2-3; 8 bases fit TRBD1. This CDR3 is built from 16 residues. The J segment lost 4 bases and the V segment lost 5 bases, leaving 11 bases of the junction unmatched. Germline assignment: CDR1 MNHEY and CDR2 SMNVEV (reference sequence). For the CDR3, the DNA is TGTGCCAGCAGTCGCGCCGGACAGGGCCCTCCAGATACGCAGTATTTT. It codes for CASSRAGQGPPDTQYF.

This clonotype was picked up many times. The genes are TRBV29-1 and TRBJ2-2; tentatively, D is TRBD1 (5 bases). Germline values: CDR1 SQVTM, CDR2 ANQGSEA. The V gene lost 8 bases and the J gene lost 6 bases, with 13 bases spanning the gap. CDR3 length: 12 residues. The CDR3 region is CSSLGAAGELFF. CDR3 bases: TGCAGCTCTTTAGGGGCGGCCGGGGAGCTGTTTTTT.

In its sample, this clonotype was seen many times. The chain has TRBV5-1 and TRBJ1-1, with D possibly being TRBD1 (5 bases). CDR3 length equals 14 residues. V lost 2 bases to trimming and J lost 2 bases, with 10 bases between them. Germline V lookup: CDR1 SGHRS, CDR2 YFSETQ. The CDR3 DNA is TGCGCCAGCAGCTTTTCGGGGACTAACACTGAAGCTTTCTTT. It encodes CASSFSGTNTEAFF.

This clonotype occurred many times. The chain recombines TRBV20-1 with TRBJ2-2; 8 positions match TRBD2. V shed 6 bases, J shed 2 bases, and the junction held 8 bases outside the gene matches. The CDR3 is made up of 15 amino acids. Germline V gene lookup returns CDR1 DFQATT and CDR2 SNEGSKA (reference sequence). CDR3 coding DNA: TGCAGTGCCCGGGAGGGGGGCCTAAACACCGGGGAGCTGTTTTTT. Translating gives CSAREGGLNTGELFF.

This clonotype appeared many times. This rearrangement joins TRBV19 to TRBJ1-1; D uncertain. CDR1 is LNHDA and CDR2 is SQIVND in the germline V gene (reference sequence). The ends were cut back, 3 bases at V and 0 bases at J, with 8 bases in the middle. CDR3 size: 14 residues. Written as DNA, the CDR3 is TGTGCCAGTAGTATGGGTCGGATGAACACTGAAGCTTTCTTT. Protein: CASSMGRMNTEAFF.

This clonotype was counted at least ten times. V gene TRBV25-1 combines with J gene TRBJ2-7; D uncertain. V was shortened by 8 bases and J by 7 bases, with 12 bases between the two germline ends. Per germline, CDR1 MGHDK and CDR2 SYGVNS. This CDR3 contains 11 residues. CDR3 region: CASGPQEEQYF. The CDR3 nucleotides are TGTGCCAGCGGCCCTCAGGAAGAGCAGTACTTC.

This clonotype was seen many times. The chain joins TRBV11-2 to TRBJ2-7; 15 positions match TRBD2. Germline CDR1 is SGHAT and CDR2 is FQNNGV. The CDR3 is 18 amino acids. V was pared by 5 bases and J by 7 bases, with 15 bases of the junction left unmatched. CDR3 protein: CASSVGLAGGPPAWEQYF. DNA for the CDR3: TGTGCCAGCAGCGTCGGACTAGCGGGGGGGCCCCCTGCGTGGGAGCAGTACTTC.

This clonotype was seen repeatedly, ten times or more. This chain joins TRBV6-5 and TRBJ2-1; D is unclear. The CDR3 loop spans 14 amino acids. Germline V lookup: CDR1 MNHEY, CDR2 SVGAGI. Trimming took off 2 bases at V and 5 bases at J, with 10 bases between the two ends. CDR3: CASSYAMGNNEQFF. The CDR3 bases are TGTGCCAGCAGTTACGCGATGGGCAACAATGAGCAGTTCTTC.

This clonotype was detected ten times or more. The chain links TRBV7-8 to TRBJ2-4; 7 positions agree with TRBD2. The CDR3 contains 16 residues. The germline CDR1 and CDR2 sequences are SGHVS and FQNEAQ. J lost 2 bases, V lost 4 bases, and 8 bases had no gene match. The DNA of the CDR3 is TGTGCCAGCAGCTCCCTTACCGGGGGGACCAAAAACATTCAGTACTTC. Its protein product is CASSSLTGGTKNIQYF.

With respect to this clonotype: This sequence may be a read error, since a much larger clone differs from it by one base. The chain joins TRBV5-1 to TRBJ2-1; 9 nucleotides agree with TRBD2. The germline CDR1 and CDR2 sequences are SGHRS and YFSETQ. V trimming: 4 bases; J trimming: 3 bases; junction bases outside the gene matches: 11. The length of the CDR3 is 17 residues. CDR3 protein: CASSLGLAGRLYNEQFF. The CDR3 nucleotides read TGCGCCAGCAGCCTAGGCCTAGCGGGGAGGCTCTACAATGAGCAGTTCTTC.

This clonotype appeared once. The junction does not match germline at one end; this may be a read error. J is TRBJ1-3 and V is TRBV19; D may be TRBD1 (5 bases). Germline assignment: CDR1 LNHDA and CDR2 SQIVND (reference sequence). The CDR3 has 16 residues. This CDR3 reads CASSTPTGPSGSTIYF. CDR3 DNA: TGCGCCAGTAGTACCCCCACAGGACCCTCTGGAAGCACCATATATTTT. Full variable domain (remainder filled in from reference TRBV19 and TRBJ1-3): DGGITQSPKYLFRKEGQNVTLSCEQNLNHDAMYWYRQDPGQGLRLIYYSQIVNDFQKGDIAEGYSVSREKKESFPLTVTSAQKNPTAFYLCASSTPTGPSGSTIYFGEGSWLTVV.

The chain joins TRBV12-3 or TRBV12-4 to TRBJ2-5; TRBD1 matches at 7 bases. This CDR3 is 13 amino acids long. With 6 bases clipped from V and 5 bases from J, the junction kept 6 bases outside the gene matches. As DNA, the CDR3 is TGTGCCAGCAGGGAGACAGGGTTGGAGACCCAGTACTTC. Its protein product is CASRETGLETQYF.